This TCR beta chain was identified during a study of radiotherapy plus CTLA-4 blockade in lung cancer. Trimming took 4 bases from V and 4 from J; bases not matched to a gene: 9. The CDR3 runs 16 residues. The germline CDR1 and CDR2 sequences are LGHNA and YNFKEQ. The sample holds a few counts of this clone. Its antigen is not known. Study findings and constraints: Clones of tumor-derived TCRs expanded in blood after radiotherapy plus ipilimumab.

The repertoire was sequenced with immunoSEQ multiplex PCR; TCRdb's copy has only in-frame clones and lacks some. Of 35,000 to 55,000 clones listed, approximately 80% are singletons. The receptor comes from a human donor with non-small cell lung cancer whose response to radiotherapy plus ipilimumab could not be evaluated. The sequences come from peripheral blood, collected from a patient treated with radiotherapy plus ipilimumab. V gene TRBV4-2 combines with J gene TRBJ1-2, with TRBD1 matching 10 bases. DNA of the CDR3: TGTGCCAGCAGCCCCGGGACAGGGGTCGGCAGCTATGGCTACACCTTC. This gives the protein CASSPGTGVGSYGYTF.